Below are 29 T cell receptor beta chains sequenced from a single sample in a study of molecular identifiers for immune sequencing clone quantification. TCRdb analysed the PCR reads with MiXCR anew, one entry per CDR3 protein. The sample carries about half a million distinct CDR3 sequences, around a fifth recorded once. Input material: naive CD8+ T cells from blood, with Jurkat cell RNA spiked in. Subset meaning: FACS-sorted CD8+CD4-CCR7+CD45RA+ naive T cells. The receptor source for this set is a human donor in good health. Some libraries in this study had Jurkat cell RNA spiked in.

About this clonotype: Compared with germline, one end of the junction differs, possibly owing to a read error. The chain is built from TRBV4-1 and TRBJ2-1, with D possibly matching TRBD1 (5 bases). There are 16 residues in the CDR3. Germline V gene data show CDR1 as MGHRA and CDR2 as YSYEKL. The CDR3 DNA is TGCGCCAGCAGCCAAGATCCAGGGCCCTCCTACAATGAGCAGCTCTTC. This codes for CASSQDPGPSYNEQLF.

The chain is built from TRBV12-3 or TRBV12-4 and TRBJ2-2; D ambiguous. This CDR3 spans 14 amino acids. Between the trimmed V and J ends, which lost 6 bases and 3 bases, there was a span of 11 bases. CDR3 nucleotide sequence: TGTGCCAGCAGCGCCTATATGGACACCGGGGAGCTGTTTTTT. Amino acid sequence: CASSAYMDTGELFF.

The V gene is TRBV12-3 or TRBV12-4, the J gene TRBJ2-1, with TRBD2 identical over 10 bases. The CDR3 contains 18 residues. Trimming at V came to 3 bases and at J to 8 bases, leaving 16 bases not matched to a gene. CDR3 in DNA: TGTGCCAGCAGTTTTGGCATGGGGGCTAGCGGGAGTGAAGATGAGCAGTTCTTC. Its protein is CASSFGMGASGSEDEQFF.

The sample holds one count of this clonotype. A read error is possible here, since a much larger clone lies one base away. The rearrangement joins TRBV12-5 to TRBJ1-4, with a tentative D call TRBD1 (5 bases). Germline-derived CDR1 and CDR2 are LGHNT and FRNRAP. V lost 0 bases and J 3 bases, leaving 17 bases between the germline ends. CDR3 length: 18 amino acids. For the CDR3, the DNA is TGTGCTAGTGGTTTGGTATCATTGGGGCCCGCCGCTAATGAAAAACTGTTTTTT. This encodes CASGLVSLGPAANEKLFF.

This clonotype was found a few times. The V and J genes are TRBV6-2 or TRBV6-3 and TRBJ1-1; D might be TRBD1 (6 bases). Trimming cost V 5 bases and J 2 bases, with 21 bases left between them. The CDR3 consists of 17 residues. The germline V gene encodes CDR1 MNHEY and CDR2 SVGEGT. CDR3 DNA sequence: TGTGCCAGCAGTCATACTACAACAGGGAATGTAAACACTGAAGCTTTCTTT. Its translation: CASSHTTTGNVNTEAFF.

Notes on this clonotype: The junction and the germline gene differ at one end; a read error may be behind it. This rearrangement joins TRBV25-1 to TRBJ2-7; D remains unclear. CDR1 and CDR2 (germline): MGHDK, SYGVNS. This CDR3 comprises 13 residues. CDR3 bases: TGTGCCTGCAGTGCGCTAGTGTTATCCGAGCAGTACTTC. The encoded protein is CACSALVLSEQYF.

This clonotype was counted at least ten times. The chain employs TRBV28 and TRBJ1-1; D is unclear. CDR1 is MDHEN and CDR2 is SYDVKM in the germline V gene. Between the trimmed V and J ends, which lost 3 bases and 0 bases, there was a span of 8 bases. The CDR3 is 14 residues long. This CDR3 is CASSFRQMNTEAFF. The CDR3 DNA is TGTGCCAGCAGTTTTCGGCAGATGAACACTGAAGCTTTCTTT.

In this sample, this clonotype turned up many times. This chain uses TRBV5-6 with TRBJ2-3, with D perhaps TRBD2 (5 bases). The CDR3 sequence is 13 residues long. The V gene's germline CDR1 is SGHDT and CDR2 YYEEEE. V lost 7 bases and J 6 bases, leaving 15 bases between the germline ends. CDR3 amino acids: CASVWRVTDTQYF. In DNA form, the CDR3 reads TGTGCCAGCGTCTGGCGGGTAACCGATACGCAGTATTTT. Drawing the rest from reference TRBV5-6 and TRBJ2-3, the complete variable domain is DAGVTQSPTHLIKTRGQQVTLRCSPKSGHDTVSWYQQALGQGPQFIFQYYEEEERQRGNFPDRFSGHQFPNYSSELNVNALLLGDSALYLCASVWRVTDTQYFGPGTRLTVL.

Ten or more counts support this clonotype. The chain uses TRBV7-2 and TRBJ2-7; 9 nucleotides line up with TRBD2. J gave up 2 bases and V 4 bases, and 3 bases lay outside the gene matches. The germline V gene encodes CDR1 SGHTA and CDR2 FQGNSA. CDR3 size: 14 residues. The CDR3 region has the DNA TGTGCCAGCAGCTCGTTAGCGGGAGCCTACGAGCAGTACTTC. It specifies CASSSLAGAYEQYF.

This clonotype was found many times. The chain is built from TRBV11-2 and TRBJ1-2; D call uncertain. V lost 7 bases, J lost 5 bases, and 14 bases lay in between. The CDR3 consists of 13 residues. Germline values: CDR1 SGHAT, CDR2 FQNNGV. Here the CDR3 reads CASTPTGLYGYTF. The CDR3 DNA reads TGTGCCAGCACCCCAACCGGGCTATATGGCTACACCTTC.

This clonotype was observed a handful of times. The V call is TRBV3-1, the J call TRBJ2-4, with 8 bases lining up with TRBD2. CDR1 is LGHDT and CDR2 is YNNKEL in the germline V gene (reference sequence). V lost 1 base to trimming and J lost 0 bases; unmatched junction nucleotides: 8. The CDR3 is 18 residues long. CDR3 sequence: CASSQVPGGILAKNIQYF. Written as DNA, the CDR3 is TGTGCCAGCAGCCAAGTTCCGGGAGGGATTCTAGCCAAAAACATTCAGTACTTC.

On this clonotype: Just one base apart from a much larger clone, this may be a read error. The V gene is TRBV30, the J gene TRBJ2-7; 8 bases align to TRBD1. CDR1 and CDR2 from the germline V gene are GTSNPN and SVGIG (reference sequence). J gave up 2 bases and V 4 bases, and 7 bases lay outside the gene matches. CDR3 length: 14 residues. The CDR3 nucleotides read TGTGCCTGGAAAGGGACAGGTGGAGCCTACGAGCAGTACTTC. It specifies CAWKGTGGAYEQYF.

In this sample, this clonotype turned up a few times. The V call is TRBV10-2, the J call TRBJ2-1, with 13 positions matching TRBD2. V lost 8 bases to trimming and J lost 5 bases; unmatched junction nucleotides: 6. CDR3 size: 15 residues. CDR1 and CDR2 from the germline V gene are WSHSY and SAAADI. CDR3 residues: CASSSTSGGDNEQFF. As DNA, the CDR3 is TGCGCCAGCTCATCAACTAGCGGGGGGGACAATGAGCAGTTCTTC.

This clonotype has a handful of counts. The chain has TRBV12-3 or TRBV12-4 and TRBJ1-2; the D is unclear. This CDR3 is 13 amino acids long. The germline V and J ends were trimmed by 4 bases and 4 bases, with 10 bases remaining between them. For the CDR3, the DNA is TGTGCCAGCAGTTCTCCTACAAGCTATGGCTACACCTTC. This sequence encodes CASSSPTSYGYTF.

The sample holds many counts of this clonotype. J is TRBJ1-1 and V is TRBV29-1; 11 bases agree with TRBD1. The CDR3 totals 12 residues. Germline loops: CDR1 SQVTM, CDR2 ANQGSEA. Trimming removed 2 bases from V and 10 bases from J; junction bases left unmatched: 3. The CDR3 loop is CSVEFGTGGAFF. DNA of the CDR3: TGCAGCGTTGAATTCGGGACAGGGGGAGCTTTCTTT.

This clonotype was recorded a few times. V usage is TRBV30 and J usage is TRBJ2-5; no definite D call. V was pared by 2 bases and J by 5 bases, with 12 bases between. This CDR3 contains 13 residues. Looked up from germline, CDR1 is GTSNPN and CDR2 is SVGIG (reference sequence). CDR3: CAWSLVGIETQYF. In DNA form, the CDR3 reads TGTGCCTGGAGTTTAGTAGGGATTGAGACCCAGTACTTC.

There are many counts of this clonotype. This chain uses TRBV27 with TRBJ1-3; D is ambiguous. V was shortened by 0 bases and J by 0 bases, with 6 bases between the two germline ends. Germline V lookup: CDR1 MNHEY, CDR2 SMNVEV (reference sequence). This CDR3 has 15 amino acids. CDR3 bases: TGTGCCAGCAGTTTATCTGGCTACTCTGGAAACACCATATATTTT. Residues: CASSLSGYSGNTIYF.

This clonotype was seen a few times. The chain couples TRBV20-1 to TRBJ2-3, with 8 bases identical to TRBD1. CDR1 DFQATT and CDR2 SNEGSKA come from the germline V gene (reference sequence). V gave up 4 bases and J gave up 2 bases; unmatched junction bases: 8. The CDR3 spans 15 residues. CDR3 sequence reads: CSANPGQGHTDTQYF. Here the CDR3 DNA reads TGCAGTGCTAATCCCGGACAGGGCCACACAGATACGCAGTATTTT.

Worth noting for this clonotype: Sequence at one end of the junction differs from germline and may be a read error. The chain recombines TRBV6-2 or TRBV6-3 with TRBJ2-2, with 10 bases aligning to TRBD2. CDR3 length: 15 amino acids. From germline, CDR1 is MNHEY and CDR2 SVGEGT. This chain's CDR3 is CASRPTSGVTGEPFF. Here the CDR3 DNA reads TGTGCCAGCAGACCCACTAGCGGGGTCACCGGGGAGCCGTTTTTT.

This clonotype was seen repeatedly, ten times or more. Here the CDR3 reads CASRLGQTSTDTQYF. CDR3 DNA sequence: TGTGCCAGCAGGCTAGGACAGACTAGCACAGATACGCAGTATTTT. V usage is TRBV12-3 or TRBV12-4 and J usage is TRBJ2-3; possibly TRBD1 for D (6 bases). V gave up 6 bases and J gave up 0 bases, with 13 bases separating them. The CDR3 covers 15 residues.

V is TRBV4-1 and J is TRBJ2-7, with D perhaps TRBD2 (6 bases). This CDR3 has 14 residues. Germline CDR1 reads MGHRA; CDR2 reads YSYEKL. Trimming stripped 4 bases from V and 5 bases from J, with 15 bases between. The CDR3 here is CASSLSPSSDEQYF. The CDR3 region has the DNA TGCGCCAGCAGCCTTAGCCCCTCTAGCGACGAGCAGTACTTC.

This clonotype was observed at least ten times. The rearrangement uses TRBV14 and TRBJ2-3; D is possibly TRBD2 (5 bases). The CDR3 is made up of 17 amino acids. Trimming shortened V by 0 bases and J by 0 bases, and 13 bases separated the two germline ends. The germline gives CDR1 SGHDN, CDR2 FVKESK. The CDR3, as DNA: TGTGCCAGCAGCCAAGATATTGGACCGGGGAGCACAGATACGCAGTATTTT. Amino acids: CASSQDIGPGSTDTQYF.

This clonotype has only a few counts. The chain recombines TRBV24-1 with TRBJ2-7, with 7 bases that match TRBD1. This CDR3 region has 14 residues. Losses at the gene ends were 6 bases for V and 4 bases for J; bases not matched to a gene: 8. CDR1 and CDR2 (germline): KGHDR, SFDVKD. The CDR3 loop reads CATSPGQSHYEQYF. DNA of the CDR3: TGTGCCACCAGTCCGGGACAGTCACATTACGAGCAGTACTTC.

Here the CDR3 reads CASSQAAGTPYLDTQYF. Written as DNA, the CDR3 is TGTGCCAGCAGCCAGGCCGCCGGGACTCCCTATTTAGATACGCAGTATTTT. The chain is built from TRBV3-1 and TRBJ2-3, with a possible D match to TRBD2 (6 bases). Germline lookup yields CDR1 LGHDT and CDR2 YNNKEL (reference sequence). Trimming removed 3 bases at V and 5 bases at J, with 21 bases between. The CDR3 runs 17 residues.

On this clonotype: This clone may be a read error of a much larger clone one base away. V is TRBV7-8 and J is TRBJ2-1, with 10 bases lining up with TRBD1. The germline gives CDR1 SGHVS, CDR2 FQNEAQ. CDR3 length equals 15 residues. Trimming removed 3 bases from V and 12 bases from J; junction bases left unmatched: 11. Here the CDR3 DNA reads TGTGCCAGCAGCTTGCCGGGACAGGGGACCGATGGGCAGTTCTTC. Translating gives CASSLPGQGTDGQFF.

This chain uses TRBV20-1 with TRBJ2-3, with 8 bases matching TRBD1. This CDR3 region has 15 residues. The V gene's germline CDR1 is DFQATT and CDR2 SNEGSKA (reference sequence). The ends lost 3 bases at V and 1 base at J; junction bases unmatched: 6. The chain's CDR3 is CSASEPGQGTDTQYF. As DNA, the CDR3 is TGCAGTGCTAGCGAACCGGGACAGGGCACAGATACGCAGTATTTT.

The rearrangement uses TRBV5-5 and TRBJ1-1; no clear D gene. Germline loops: CDR1 SGHKS, CDR2 YYEKEE (reference sequence). The CDR3 totals 18 residues. With 4 bases removed from V and 1 base from J, the gap between germline ends came to 23 bases. The CDR3 protein is CASSPHARVGWENTEAFF. Written as DNA, the CDR3 is TGTGCCAGCAGCCCTCACGCGCGGGTGGGTTGGGAGAACACTGAAGCTTTCTTT. Variable domain in full (rest from reference TRBV5-5 and TRBJ1-1): DAGVTQSPTHLIKTRGQQVTLRCSPISGHKSVSWYQQVLGQGPQFIFQYYEKEERGRGNFPDRFSARQFPNYSSELNVNALLLGDSALYLCASSPHARVGWENTEAFFGQGTRLTVV.

For this clonotype: This sequence may be a read error, since a much larger clone differs from it by one base. The chain combines TRBV9 with TRBJ2-3; possible D gene TRBD2, 6 bases. V was pared by 1 base and J by 4 bases, with 16 bases between. Germline loops: CDR1 SGDLS, CDR2 YYNGEE. The CDR3 length is 16 residues. The CDR3 region has the DNA TGTGCCAGCAGCGTACACGGAGGGCTAGAGTCAGATACGCAGTATTTT. Residues: CASSVHGGLESDTQYF.

This clonotype occurred a few times. CDR3 region: CATLDVGRMNTEAFF. The CDR3 coding sequence is TGTGCCACCCTGGACGTAGGGCGCATGAACACTGAAGCTTTCTTT. V is TRBV10-3 and J is TRBJ1-1, with D hard to call. V lost 10 bases, J lost 0 bases, and 18 bases lay in between. The CDR3 is made up of 15 amino acids. CDR1 and CDR2 from the germline V gene are ENHRY and SYGVKD.